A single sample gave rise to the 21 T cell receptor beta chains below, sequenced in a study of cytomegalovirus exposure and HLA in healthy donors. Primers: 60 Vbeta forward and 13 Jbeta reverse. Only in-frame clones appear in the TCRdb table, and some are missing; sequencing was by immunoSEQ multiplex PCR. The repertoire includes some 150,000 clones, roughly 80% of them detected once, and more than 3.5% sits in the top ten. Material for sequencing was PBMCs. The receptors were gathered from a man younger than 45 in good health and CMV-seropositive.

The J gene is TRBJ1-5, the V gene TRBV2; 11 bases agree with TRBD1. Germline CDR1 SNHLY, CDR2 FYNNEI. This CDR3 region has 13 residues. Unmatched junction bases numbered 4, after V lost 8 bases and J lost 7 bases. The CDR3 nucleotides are TGTGCCAGCGGGGGACAGGGGGAACAGCCCCAGCATTTT. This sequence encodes CASGGQGEQPQHF.

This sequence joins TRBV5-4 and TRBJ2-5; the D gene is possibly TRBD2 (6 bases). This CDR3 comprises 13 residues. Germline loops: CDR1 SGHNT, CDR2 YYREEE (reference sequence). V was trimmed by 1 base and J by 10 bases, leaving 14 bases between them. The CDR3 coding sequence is TGTGCCAGCAGCTTGTCAGGGCCGGAGGGCCAGTACTTC. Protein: CASSLSGPEGQYF.

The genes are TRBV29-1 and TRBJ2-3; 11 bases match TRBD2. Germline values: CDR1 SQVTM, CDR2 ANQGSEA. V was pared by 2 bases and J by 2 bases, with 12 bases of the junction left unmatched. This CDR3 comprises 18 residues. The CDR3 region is CSVERQELAGELTDTQYF. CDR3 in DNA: TGCAGCGTTGAAAGGCAAGAACTAGCGGGGGAGCTCACAGATACGCAGTATTTT.

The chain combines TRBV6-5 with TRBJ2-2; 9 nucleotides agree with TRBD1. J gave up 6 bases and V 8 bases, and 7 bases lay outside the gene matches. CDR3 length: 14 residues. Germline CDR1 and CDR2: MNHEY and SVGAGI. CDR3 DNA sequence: TGTGCCAGCTCGTACAGGGGGCACCCCGGGGAGCTGTTTTTT. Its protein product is CASSYRGHPGELFF.

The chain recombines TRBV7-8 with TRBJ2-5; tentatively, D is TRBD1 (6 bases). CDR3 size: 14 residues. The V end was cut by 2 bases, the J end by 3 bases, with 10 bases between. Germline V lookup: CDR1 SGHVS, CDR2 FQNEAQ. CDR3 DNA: TGTGCCAGCAGCTTAAAGAGGACAGAAGAGACCCAGTACTTC. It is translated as CASSLKRTEETQYF.

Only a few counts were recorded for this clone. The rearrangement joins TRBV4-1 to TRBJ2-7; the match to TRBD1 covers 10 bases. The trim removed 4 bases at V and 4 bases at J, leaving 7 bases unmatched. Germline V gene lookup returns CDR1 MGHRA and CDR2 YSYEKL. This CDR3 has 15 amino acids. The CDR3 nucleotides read TGCGCCAGCAGCCCAGCCCGGACAGGGGGATACGAGCAGTACTTC. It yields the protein CASSPARTGGYEQYF.

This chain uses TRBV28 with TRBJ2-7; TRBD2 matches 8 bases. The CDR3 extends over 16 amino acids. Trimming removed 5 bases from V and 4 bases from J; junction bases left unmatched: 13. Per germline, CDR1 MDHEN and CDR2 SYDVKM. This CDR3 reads CASSPQTSAVLYEQYF. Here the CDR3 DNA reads TGTGCCAGCAGTCCCCAGACTAGCGCGGTCCTTTACGAGCAGTACTTC.

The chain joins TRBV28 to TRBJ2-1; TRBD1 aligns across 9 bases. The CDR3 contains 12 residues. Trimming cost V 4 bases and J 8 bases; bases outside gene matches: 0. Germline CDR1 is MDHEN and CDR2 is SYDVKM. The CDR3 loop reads CASSWDRDEQFF. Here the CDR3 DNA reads TGTGCCAGCAGTTGGGACAGGGATGAGCAGTTCTTC. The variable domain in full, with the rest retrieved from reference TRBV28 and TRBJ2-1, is DVKVTQSSRYLVKRTGEKVFLECVQDMDHENMFWYRQDPGLGLRLIYFSYDVKMKEKGDIPEGYSVSREKKERFSLILESASTNQTSMYLCASSWDRDEQFFGPGTRLTVL.

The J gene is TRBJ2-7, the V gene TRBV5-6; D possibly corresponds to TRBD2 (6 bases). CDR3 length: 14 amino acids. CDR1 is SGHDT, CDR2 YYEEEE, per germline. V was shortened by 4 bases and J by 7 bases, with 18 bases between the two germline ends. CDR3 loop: CASSGGTESREQYF. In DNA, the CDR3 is TGTGCCAGCAGCGGCGGGACGGAGAGTAGGGAGCAGTACTTC.

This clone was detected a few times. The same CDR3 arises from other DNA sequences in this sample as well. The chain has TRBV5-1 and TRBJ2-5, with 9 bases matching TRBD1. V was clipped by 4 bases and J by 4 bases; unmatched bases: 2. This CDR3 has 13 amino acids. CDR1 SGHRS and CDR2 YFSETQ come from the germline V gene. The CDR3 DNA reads TGCGCCAGCAGCCTGGACAGGGGAGAGACCCAGTACTTC. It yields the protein CASSLDRGETQYF.

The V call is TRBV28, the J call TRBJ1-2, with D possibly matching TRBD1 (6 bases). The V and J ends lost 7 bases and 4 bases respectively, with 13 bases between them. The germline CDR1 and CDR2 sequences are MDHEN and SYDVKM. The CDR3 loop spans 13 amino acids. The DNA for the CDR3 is TGTGCCAGCAACCCTTTAGGGGGCTATGGCTACACCTTC. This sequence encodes CASNPLGGYGYTF.

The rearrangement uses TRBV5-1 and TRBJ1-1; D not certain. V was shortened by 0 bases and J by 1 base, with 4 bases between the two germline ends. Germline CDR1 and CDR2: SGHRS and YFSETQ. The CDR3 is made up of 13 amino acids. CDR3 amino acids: CASSLVRNTEAFF. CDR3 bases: TGCGCCAGCAGCTTGGTCAGGAACACTGAAGCTTTCTTT.

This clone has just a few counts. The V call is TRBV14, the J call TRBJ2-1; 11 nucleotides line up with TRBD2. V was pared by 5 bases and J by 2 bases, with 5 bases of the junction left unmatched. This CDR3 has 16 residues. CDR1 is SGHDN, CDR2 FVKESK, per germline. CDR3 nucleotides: TGTGCCAGCAGCGGGGGACTAGCGGTCCCCTACAATGAGCAGTTCTTC. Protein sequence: CASSGGLAVPYNEQFF. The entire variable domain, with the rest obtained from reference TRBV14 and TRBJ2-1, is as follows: EAGVTQFPSHSVIEKGQTVTLRCDPISGHDNLYWYRRVMGKEIKFLLHFVKESKQDESGMPNNRFLAERTGGTYSTLKVQPAELEDSGVYFCASSGGLAVPYNEQFFGPGTRLTVL.

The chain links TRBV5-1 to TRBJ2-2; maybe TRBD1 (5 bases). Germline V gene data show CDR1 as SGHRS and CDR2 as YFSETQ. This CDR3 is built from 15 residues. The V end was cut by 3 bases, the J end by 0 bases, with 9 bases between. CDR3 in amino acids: CASSSQGPNTGELFF. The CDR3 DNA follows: TGCGCCAGCAGCTCCCAGGGTCCGAACACCGGGGAGCTGTTTTTT.

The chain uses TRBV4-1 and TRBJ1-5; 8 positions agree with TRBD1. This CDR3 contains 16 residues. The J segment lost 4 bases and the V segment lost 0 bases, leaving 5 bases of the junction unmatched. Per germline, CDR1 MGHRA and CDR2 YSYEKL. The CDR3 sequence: CASSQEGRGLNQPQHF. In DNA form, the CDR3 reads TGCGCCAGCAGCCAAGAGGGCAGGGGGCTAAATCAGCCCCAGCATTTT.

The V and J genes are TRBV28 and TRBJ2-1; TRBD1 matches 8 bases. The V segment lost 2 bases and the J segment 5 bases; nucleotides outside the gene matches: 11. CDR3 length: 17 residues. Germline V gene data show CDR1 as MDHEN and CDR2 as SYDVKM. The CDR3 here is CASSLGLRTGRHNEQFF. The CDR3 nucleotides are TGTGCCAGCAGTTTAGGTCTGAGGACAGGGAGGCACAATGAGCAGTTCTTC.

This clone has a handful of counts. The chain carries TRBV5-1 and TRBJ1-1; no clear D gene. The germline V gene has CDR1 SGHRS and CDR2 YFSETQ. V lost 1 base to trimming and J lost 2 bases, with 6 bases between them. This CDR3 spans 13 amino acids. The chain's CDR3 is CASSLTHNTEAFF. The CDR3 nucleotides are TGCGCCAGCAGCTTGACTCATAACACTGAAGCTTTCTTT.

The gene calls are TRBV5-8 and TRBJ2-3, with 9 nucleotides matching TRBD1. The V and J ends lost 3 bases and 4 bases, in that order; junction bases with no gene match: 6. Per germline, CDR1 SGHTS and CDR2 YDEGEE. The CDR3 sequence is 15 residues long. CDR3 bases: TGTGCCAGCAGCTCCCCGGGACAGGGTTCAGATACGCAGTATTTT. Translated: CASSSPGQGSDTQYF.

CDR3 region: CASSSISYEQYF. The CDR3 region has the DNA TGTGCCAGCAGCTCGATCAGCTACGAGCAGTACTTC. This sequence joins TRBV7-6 and TRBJ2-7; D remains ambiguous. The CDR3 is 12 residues long. Trimming stripped 4 bases from V and 3 bases from J, with 7 bases between. Germline V gene sequence: CDR1 SGHVS, CDR2 FNYEAQ.

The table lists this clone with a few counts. The CDR3 here is CASSLRGLGSTDTQYF. The CDR3 bases are TGTGCCAGCAGTCTTAGGGGACTAGGATCCACAGATACGCAGTATTTT. This sequence joins TRBV2 and TRBJ2-3; 8 bases line up with TRBD2. The V and J ends lost 5 bases and 2 bases, in that order; junction bases with no gene match: 9. The germline CDR1 and CDR2 sequences are SNHLY and FYNNEI. The CDR3 is 16 amino acids.

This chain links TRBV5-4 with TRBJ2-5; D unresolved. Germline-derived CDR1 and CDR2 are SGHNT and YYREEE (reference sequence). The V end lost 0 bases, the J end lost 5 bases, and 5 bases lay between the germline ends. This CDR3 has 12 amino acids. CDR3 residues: CASSLDGETQYF. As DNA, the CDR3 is TGTGCCAGCAGCTTGGACGGTGAGACCCAGTACTTC.